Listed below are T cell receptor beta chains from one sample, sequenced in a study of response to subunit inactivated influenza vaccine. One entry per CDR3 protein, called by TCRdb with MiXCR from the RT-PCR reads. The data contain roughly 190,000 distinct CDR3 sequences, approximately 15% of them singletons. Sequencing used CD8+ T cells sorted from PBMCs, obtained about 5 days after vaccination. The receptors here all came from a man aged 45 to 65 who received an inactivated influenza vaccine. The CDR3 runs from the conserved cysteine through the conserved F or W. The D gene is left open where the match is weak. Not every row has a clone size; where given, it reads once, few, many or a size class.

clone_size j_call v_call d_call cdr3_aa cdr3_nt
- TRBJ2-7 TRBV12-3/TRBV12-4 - CASSFPGRLVVEQYF TGTGCCAGCAGTTTCCCCGGACGGTTGGTTGTCGAGCAGTACTTC
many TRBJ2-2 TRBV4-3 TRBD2 CASSPDGGTTGELFF TGCGCCAGCAGCCCCGACGGGGGGACCACCGGGGAGCTGTTTTTT
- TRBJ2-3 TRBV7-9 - CASTLLRADTQYF TGTGCCAGCACCTTACTGCGGGCAGATACGCAGTATTTT
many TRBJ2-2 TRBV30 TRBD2 CAWSLAEPAGELFF TGTGCCTGGAGTCTAGCGGAACCGGCCGGGGAGCTGTTTTTT
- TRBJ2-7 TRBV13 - CASSFGGRGSSYEQYF TGTGCCAGCAGCTTCGGCGGACGGGGAAGCTCCTACGAGCAGTACTTC
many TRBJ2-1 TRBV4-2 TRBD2 CASSPGLAGGVIEQFF TGTGCCAGCAGCCCAGGCTTAGCGGGGGGGGTAATTGAGCAGTTCTTC
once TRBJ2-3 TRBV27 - CASSPTQGLDTQYF TGTGCCAGCAGTCCGACCCAGGGACTGGATACGCAGTATTTT
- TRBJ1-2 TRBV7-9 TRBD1 CASRWDRTSAANYGYSF TGTGCCAGCAGGTGGGACAGAACTTCCGCGGCTAACTATGGCTACTCCTTC
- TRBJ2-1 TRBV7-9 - CASSLAIVPLYEQFF TGTGCCAGCAGCTTAGCTATCGTCCCTCTCTACGAGCAGTTCTTC
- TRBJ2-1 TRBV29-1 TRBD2 CSVVLPLAGSYNEQFF TGCAGCGTTGTATTGCCCCTAGCGGGGTCCTACAATGAGCAGTTCTTC
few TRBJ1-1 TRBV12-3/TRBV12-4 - CASVGPMNTEAFF TGTGCCAGCGTCGGCCCCATGAACACTGAAGCTTTCTTT
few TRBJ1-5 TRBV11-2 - CASSLWDGEPQHF TGTGCCAGCAGCCTATGGGACGGTGAGCCCCAGCATTTT
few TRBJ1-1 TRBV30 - CAWSGTINTEAFF TGTGCCTGGAGTGGGACAATTAACACTGAAGCTTTCTTT
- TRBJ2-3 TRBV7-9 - CASSLQDTQYF TGTGCCAGCAGCTTACAGGATACGCAGTATTTT
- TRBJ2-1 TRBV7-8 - CASSSVEVRYNEQFF TGTGCCAGCAGTTCCGTAGAGGTGAGGTACAATGAGCAGTTCTTC
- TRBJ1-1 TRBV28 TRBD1 CASSLLLGWTGASTEAFF TGTGCCAGCAGTTTACTACTTGGGTGGACAGGGGCGAGCACTGAAGCTTTCTTT
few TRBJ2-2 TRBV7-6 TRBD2 CASSPTSGRARELFF TGTGCCAGCAGCCCGACTAGCGGGAGGGCCCGGGAGCTGTTTTTT
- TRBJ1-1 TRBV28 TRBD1 CASTLGQHTEAFF TGTGCCAGCACCCTGGGACAGCACACTGAAGCTTTCTTT
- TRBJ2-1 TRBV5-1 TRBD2 CASLPGAGTSGNEQFF TGCGCCAGCTTACCCGGGGCGGGGACTAGCGGCAATGAGCAGTTCTTC
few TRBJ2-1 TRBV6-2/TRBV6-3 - CASSYSGGNNEQFF TGTGCCAGCAGTTACTCGGGCGGGAACAATGAGCAGTTCTTC
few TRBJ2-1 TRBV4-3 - CASSQGFGDNEQFF TGCGCCAGCAGCCAAGGATTTGGTGACAATGAGCAGTTCTTC
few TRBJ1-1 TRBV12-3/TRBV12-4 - CASSTPWAVDTEAFF TGTGCCAGCAGTACCCCCTGGGCTGTAGACACTGAAGCTTTCTTT
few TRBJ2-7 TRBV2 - CATKGVSEQYF TGTGCCACGAAAGGGGTTTCCGAGCAGTACTTC
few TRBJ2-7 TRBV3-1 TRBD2 CASSPIPGLVSYEQYF TGTGCCAGCAGCCCTATTCCGGGACTAGTCTCCTACGAGCAGTACTTC
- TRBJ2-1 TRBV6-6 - CASTMDSNEQFF TGTGCCAGCACCATGGATTCCAATGAGCAGTTCTTC
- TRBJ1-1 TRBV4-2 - CASSQDATDEAFF TGTGCCAGCAGCCAAGATGCTACAGATGAAGCTTTCTTT